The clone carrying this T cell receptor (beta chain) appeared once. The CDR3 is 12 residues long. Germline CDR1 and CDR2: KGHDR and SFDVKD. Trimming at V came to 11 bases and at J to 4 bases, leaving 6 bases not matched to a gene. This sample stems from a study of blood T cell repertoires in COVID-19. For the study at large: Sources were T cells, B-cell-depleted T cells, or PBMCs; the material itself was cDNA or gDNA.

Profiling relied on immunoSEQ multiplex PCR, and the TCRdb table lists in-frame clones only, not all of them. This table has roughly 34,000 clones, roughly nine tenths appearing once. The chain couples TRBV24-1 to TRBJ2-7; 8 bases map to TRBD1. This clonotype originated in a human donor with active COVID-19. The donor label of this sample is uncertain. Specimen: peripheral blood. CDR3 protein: CAKLQGAYEQYF. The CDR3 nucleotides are TGTGCCAAACTTCAGGGGGCTTACGAGCAGTACTTC.